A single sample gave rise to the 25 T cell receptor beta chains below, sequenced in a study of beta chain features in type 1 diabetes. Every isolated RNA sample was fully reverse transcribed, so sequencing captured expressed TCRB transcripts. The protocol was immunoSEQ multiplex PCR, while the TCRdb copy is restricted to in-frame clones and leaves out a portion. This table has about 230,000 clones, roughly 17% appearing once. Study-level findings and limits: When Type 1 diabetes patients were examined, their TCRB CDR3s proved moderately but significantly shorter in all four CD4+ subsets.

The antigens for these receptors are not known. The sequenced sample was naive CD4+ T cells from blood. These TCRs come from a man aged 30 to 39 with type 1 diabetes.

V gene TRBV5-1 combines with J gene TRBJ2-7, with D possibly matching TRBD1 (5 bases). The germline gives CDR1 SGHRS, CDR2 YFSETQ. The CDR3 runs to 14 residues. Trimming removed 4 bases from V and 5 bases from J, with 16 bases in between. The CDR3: CASSAQPLGDEQYF. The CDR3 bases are TGCGCCAGCAGCGCACAACCTCTAGGGGACGAGCAGTACTTC.

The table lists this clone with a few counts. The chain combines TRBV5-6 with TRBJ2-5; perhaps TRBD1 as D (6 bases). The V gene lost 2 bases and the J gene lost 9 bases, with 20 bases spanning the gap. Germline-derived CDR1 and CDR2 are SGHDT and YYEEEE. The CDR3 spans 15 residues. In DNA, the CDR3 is TGTGCCAGCAGCTTCGGGACATTTGTCCTTGGGGCCCAGTACTTC. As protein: CASSFGTFVLGAQYF. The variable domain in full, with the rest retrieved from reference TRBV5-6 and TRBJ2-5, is DAGVTQSPTHLIKTRGQQVTLRCSPKSGHDTVSWYQQALGQGPQFIFQYYEEEERQRGNFPDRFSGHQFPNYSSELNVNALLLGDSALYLCASSFGTFVLGAQYFGPGTRLLVL.

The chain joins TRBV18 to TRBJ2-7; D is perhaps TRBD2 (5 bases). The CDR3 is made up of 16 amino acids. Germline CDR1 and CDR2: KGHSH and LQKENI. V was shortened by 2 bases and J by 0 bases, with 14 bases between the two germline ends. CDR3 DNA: TGTGCCAGCTCACCATTGGCGCGGGCCGGCTCCTACGAGCAGTACTTC. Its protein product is CASSPLARAGSYEQYF.

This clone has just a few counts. This chain's CDR3 is CASSQGAGLYNEQFF. As DNA, the CDR3 is TGCGCCAGCAGCCAAGGTGCGGGGCTCTACAATGAGCAGTTCTTC. The chain couples TRBV4-3 to TRBJ2-1; possible D gene TRBD2, 6 bases. Trimming stripped 1 base from V and 3 bases from J, with 10 bases between. CDR1 is LGHNA and CDR2 is YSLEER in the germline V gene. The CDR3 loop spans 15 amino acids.

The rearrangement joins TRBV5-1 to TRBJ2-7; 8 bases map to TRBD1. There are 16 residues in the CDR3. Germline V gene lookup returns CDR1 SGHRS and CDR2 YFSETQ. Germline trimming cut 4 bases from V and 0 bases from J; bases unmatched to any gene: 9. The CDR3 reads CASSLAEDRGSYEQYF. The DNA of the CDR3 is TGCGCCAGCAGCCTGGCCGAAGACAGGGGCTCCTACGAGCAGTACTTC.

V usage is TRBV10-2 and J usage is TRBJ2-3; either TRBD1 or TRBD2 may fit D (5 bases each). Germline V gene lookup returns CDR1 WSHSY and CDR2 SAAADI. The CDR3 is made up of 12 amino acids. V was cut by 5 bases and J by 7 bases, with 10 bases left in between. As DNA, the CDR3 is TGCGCCAGCAGTCCGGGACGATATACGCAGTATTTT. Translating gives CASSPGRYTQYF.

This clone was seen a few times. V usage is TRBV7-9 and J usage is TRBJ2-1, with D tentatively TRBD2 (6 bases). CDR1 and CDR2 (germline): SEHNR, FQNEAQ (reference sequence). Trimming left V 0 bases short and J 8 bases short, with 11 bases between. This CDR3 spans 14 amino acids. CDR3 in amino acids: CASSLAGTDYEQFF. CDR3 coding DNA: TGTGCCAGCAGCTTAGCCGGGACTGACTATGAGCAGTTCTTC.

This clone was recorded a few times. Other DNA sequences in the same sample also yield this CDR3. CDR3 sequence reads: CASSVEGSGANVLTF. The DNA of the CDR3 is TGTGCCAGCAGCGTAGAAGGGTCTGGGGCCAACGTCCTGACTTTC. V is TRBV9 and J is TRBJ2-6; no definite D call. V lost 0 bases and J lost 1, with 5 bases in between. The CDR3 is made up of 15 amino acids. CDR1 is SGDLS, CDR2 YYNGEE, per germline.

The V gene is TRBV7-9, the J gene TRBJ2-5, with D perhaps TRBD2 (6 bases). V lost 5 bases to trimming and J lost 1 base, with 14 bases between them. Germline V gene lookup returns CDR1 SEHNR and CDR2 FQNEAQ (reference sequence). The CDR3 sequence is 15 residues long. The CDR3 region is CASSQHIGGQETQYF. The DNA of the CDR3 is TGTGCCAGCAGCCAACATATCGGGGGCCAAGAGACCCAGTACTTC.

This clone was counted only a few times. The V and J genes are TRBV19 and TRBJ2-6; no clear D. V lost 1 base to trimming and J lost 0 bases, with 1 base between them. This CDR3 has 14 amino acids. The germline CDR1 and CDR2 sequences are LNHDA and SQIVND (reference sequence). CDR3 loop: CASSIGSGANVLTF. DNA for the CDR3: TGTGCCAGTAGTATAGGCTCTGGGGCCAACGTCCTGACTTTC.

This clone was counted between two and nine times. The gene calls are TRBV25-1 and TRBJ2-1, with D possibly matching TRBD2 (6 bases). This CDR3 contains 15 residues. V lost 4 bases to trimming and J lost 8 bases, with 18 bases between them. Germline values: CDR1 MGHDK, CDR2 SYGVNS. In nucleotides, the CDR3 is TGTGCCAGCAGTGTTCCGGGAGTAAGGGCCGATGAGCAGTTCTTC. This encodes CASSVPGVRADEQFF.

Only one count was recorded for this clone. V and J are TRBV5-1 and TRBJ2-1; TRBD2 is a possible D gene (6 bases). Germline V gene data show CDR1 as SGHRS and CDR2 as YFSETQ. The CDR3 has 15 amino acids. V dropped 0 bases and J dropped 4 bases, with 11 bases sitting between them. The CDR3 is CASSLVSSEYNEQFF. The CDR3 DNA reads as TGCGCCAGCAGCTTGGTGTCTAGCGAATACAATGAGCAGTTCTTC.

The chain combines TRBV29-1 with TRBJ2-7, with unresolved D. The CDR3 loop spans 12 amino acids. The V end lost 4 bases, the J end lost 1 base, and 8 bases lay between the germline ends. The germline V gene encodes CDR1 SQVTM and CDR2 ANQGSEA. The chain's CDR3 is CSVGASSYEQYF. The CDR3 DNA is TGCAGCGTTGGCGCCTCATCCTACGAGCAGTACTTC.

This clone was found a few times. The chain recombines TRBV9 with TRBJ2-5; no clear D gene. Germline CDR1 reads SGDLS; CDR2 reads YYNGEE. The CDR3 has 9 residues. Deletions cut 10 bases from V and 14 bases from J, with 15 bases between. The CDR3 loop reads CAGSHVQYF. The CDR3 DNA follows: TGTGCCGGGTCTCACGTACAATACTTC.

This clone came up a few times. CDR3 sequence (DNA): TGCGCCAGCAGTGCAGATCGGGACGGATCAATTCAGTACTTC. Its translation: CASSADRDGSIQYF. The genes are TRBV5-1 and TRBJ2-4, with D possibly being TRBD1 or TRBD2 (5 bases each). Trimming removed 5 bases at V and 10 bases at J, with 19 bases between. Per germline, CDR1 SGHRS and CDR2 YFSETQ. This CDR3 is built from 14 residues.

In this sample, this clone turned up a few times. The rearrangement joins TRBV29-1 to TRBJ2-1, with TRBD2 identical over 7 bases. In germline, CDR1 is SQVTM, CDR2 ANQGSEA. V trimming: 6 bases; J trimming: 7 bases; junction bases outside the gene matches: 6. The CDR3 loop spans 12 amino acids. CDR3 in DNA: TGCAGCGTGCTTCTTAGCGGGAATGAGCAGTTCTTC. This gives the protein CSVLLSGNEQFF.

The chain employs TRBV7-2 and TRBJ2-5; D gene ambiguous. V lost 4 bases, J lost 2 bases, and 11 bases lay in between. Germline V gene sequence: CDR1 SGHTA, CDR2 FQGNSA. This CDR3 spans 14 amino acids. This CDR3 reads CASSSFTLQETQYF. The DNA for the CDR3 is TGTGCCAGCAGCTCGTTCACGTTGCAAGAGACCCAGTACTTC.

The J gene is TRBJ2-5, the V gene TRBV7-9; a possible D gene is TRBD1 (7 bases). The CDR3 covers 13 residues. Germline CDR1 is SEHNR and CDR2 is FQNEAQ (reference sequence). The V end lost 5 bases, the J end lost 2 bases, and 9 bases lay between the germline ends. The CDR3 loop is CASSAGQQETQYF. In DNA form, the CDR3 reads TGTGCCAGCAGCGCGGGACAGCAAGAGACCCAGTACTTC. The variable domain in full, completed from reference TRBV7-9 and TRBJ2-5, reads DTGVSQNPRHKITKRGQNVTFRCDPISEHNRLYWYRQTLGQGPEFLTYFQNEAQLEKSRLLSDRFSAERPKGSFSTLEIQRTEQGDSAMYLCASSAGQQETQYFGPGTRLLVL.

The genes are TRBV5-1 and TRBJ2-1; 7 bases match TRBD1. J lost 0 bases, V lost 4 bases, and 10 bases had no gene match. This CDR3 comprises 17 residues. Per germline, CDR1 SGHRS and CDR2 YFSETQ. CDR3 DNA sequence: TGCGCCAGCAGCCTTACTCCGACAGGGAGCTCCTACAATGAGCAGTTCTTC. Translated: CASSLTPTGSSYNEQFF. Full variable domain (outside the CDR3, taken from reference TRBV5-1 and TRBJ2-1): KAGVTQTPRYLIKTRGQQVTLSCSPISGHRSVSWYQQTPGQGLQFLFEYFSETQRNKGNFPGRFSGRQFSNSRSEMNVSTLELGDSALYLCASSLTPTGSSYNEQFFGPGTRLTVL.

The CDR3 region has the DNA TGTGCCAGCAGTGAATCCGAGGGCAGGGAGAACACTGAAGCTTTCTTT. Amino acid sequence: CASSESEGRENTEAFF. J is TRBJ1-1 and V is TRBV25-1; D possibly corresponds to TRBD1 (5 bases). Germline V gene lookup returns CDR1 MGHDK and CDR2 SYGVNS. CDR3 length: 16 residues. Trimming took 1 base from V and 1 from J, leaving 13 bases between them. Full variable domain (outside the CDR3, taken from reference TRBV25-1 and TRBJ1-1): EADIYQTPRYLVIGTGKKITLECSQTMGHDKMYWYQQDPGMELHLIHYSYGVNSTEKGDLSSESTVSRIRTEHFPLTLESARPSHTSQYLCASSESEGRENTEAFFGQGTRLTVV.

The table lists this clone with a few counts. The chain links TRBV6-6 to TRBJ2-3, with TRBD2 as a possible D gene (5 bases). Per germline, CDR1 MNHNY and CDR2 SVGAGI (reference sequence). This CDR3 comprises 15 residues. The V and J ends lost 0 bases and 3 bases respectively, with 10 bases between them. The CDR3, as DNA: TGTGCCAGCAGTTACTCTCCACTAGATACAGATACGCAGTATTTT. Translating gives CASSYSPLDTDTQYF.

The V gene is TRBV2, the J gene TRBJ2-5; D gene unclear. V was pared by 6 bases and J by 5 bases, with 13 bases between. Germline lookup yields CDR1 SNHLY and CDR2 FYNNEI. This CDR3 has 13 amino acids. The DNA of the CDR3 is TGTGCCAGCAGCGCCAGTAGAGACGAGACCCAGTACTTC. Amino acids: CASSASRDETQYF.

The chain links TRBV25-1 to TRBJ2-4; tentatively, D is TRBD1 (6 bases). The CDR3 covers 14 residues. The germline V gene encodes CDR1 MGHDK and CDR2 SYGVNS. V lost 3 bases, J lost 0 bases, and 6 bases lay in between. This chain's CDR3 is CASSDRGAKNIQYF. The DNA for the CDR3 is TGTGCCAGCAGTGACAGGGGAGCCAAAAACATTCAGTACTTC.

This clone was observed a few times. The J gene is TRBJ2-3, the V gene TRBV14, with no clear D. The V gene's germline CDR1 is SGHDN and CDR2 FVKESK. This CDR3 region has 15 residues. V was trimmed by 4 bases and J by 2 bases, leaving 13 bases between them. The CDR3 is CASSLRAAVTDTQYF. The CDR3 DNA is TGTGCCAGCAGCCTTCGGGCTGCAGTCACAGATACGCAGTATTTT.

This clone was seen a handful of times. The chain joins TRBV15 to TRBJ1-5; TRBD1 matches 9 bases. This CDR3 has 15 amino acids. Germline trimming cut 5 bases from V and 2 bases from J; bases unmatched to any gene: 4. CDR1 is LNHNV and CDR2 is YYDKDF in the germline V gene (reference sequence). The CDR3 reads CATSGWDRGNQPQHF. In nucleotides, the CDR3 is TGTGCCACCAGCGGCTGGGACAGGGGCAATCAGCCCCAGCATTTT.